Only one count was recorded for the clone carrying this T cell receptor (beta chain). In the original workflow: It was from reference gene primer amplification that nucleated cell counts were estimated. Using immunoSEQ multiplex PCR, the repertoire was profiled, and TCRdb retains in-frame clones only, with some absent. The V and J calls and clone size come from that table; D and trimming were worked out from the DNA. The table records some 130,000 clones, less than 85% of them present only once. These data belong to a study of blood T cell repertoires in COVID-19. Background on the study: Samples taken during acute and convalescent COVID-19 were collected in the United States, Italy and Spain. In each case, the material was cDNA or gDNA derived from T cells, B-cell-depleted T cells, or PBMCs.

Per the germline V gene, CDR1 is SGHTA and CDR2 is FQGNSA. The trim removed 4 bases at V and 3 bases at J, leaving 5 bases unmatched. There are 16 residues in the CDR3. The sample consisted of peripheral blood. The sequence was collected from a woman older than 75 with acute or convalescent COVID-19. The V and J genes are TRBV7-2 and TRBJ2-7; TRBD2 matches at 14 bases. CDR3 region: CASSSGLAGGRYEQYF. For the CDR3, the DNA is TGTGCCAGCAGCTCAGGACTAGCGGGAGGACGCTACGAGCAGTACTTC.